Each of the 19 T cell receptor beta chains below was sequenced from the same sample in a study of T cells in localized non-small cell lung cancer. The repertoire was sequenced with immunoSEQ multiplex PCR; TCRdb's copy has only in-frame clones and lacks some. This table holds roughly 72,000 clones, roughly nine tenths found once. The material sequenced was peripheral blood, taken before any cancer treatment. These receptors originate from a male donor aged 60 or over with stage III squamous cell lung carcinoma.

The chain is built from TRBV5-1 and TRBJ1-5; D remains ambiguous. The germline V and J ends were trimmed by 5 bases and 2 bases, with 11 bases remaining between them. The germline CDR1 and CDR2 sequences are SGHRS and YFSETQ. This CDR3 region has 14 residues. The CDR3 spells CASSLSWGNQPQHF. In DNA form, the CDR3 reads TGCGCCAGCAGTCTCTCGTGGGGCAATCAGCCCCAGCATTTT.

V gene TRBV11-2 combines with J gene TRBJ2-1; 9 bases match TRBD1. Germline V gives CDR1 SGHAT, CDR2 FQNNGV. CDR3 length: 13 residues. J lost 9 bases, V lost 4 bases, and 4 bases had no gene match. The CDR3 protein is CASSSVQGAEQFF. DNA for the CDR3: TGTGCCAGCAGCTCGGTACAGGGGGCTGAGCAGTTCTTC.

The V and J genes are TRBV7-3 and TRBJ2-3; weak D call: TRBD2 (5 bases). Germline CDR1 reads SGHTA; CDR2 reads FQGTGA. CDR3 length equals 15 residues. The V end was cut by 3 bases, the J end by 6 bases, with 16 bases between. CDR3 sequence (DNA): TGTGCCAGCAGCTTCGACGGGGAGAGGAGGGATACGCAGTATTTT. Translated, it gives CASSFDGERRDTQYF.

The V gene is TRBV4-3, the J gene TRBJ2-1, with TRBD1 matching over 10 bases. Germline CDR1 and CDR2: LGHNA and YSLEER. Unmatched junction bases numbered 3, after V lost 4 bases and J lost 0 bases. The CDR3 totals 16 residues. CDR3 region: CASSRGQGGSYNEQFF. CDR3 nucleotides: TGCGCCAGCAGCCGAGGACAGGGGGGCTCCTACAATGAGCAGTTCTTC.

This sequence joins TRBV2 and TRBJ2-5; D gene ambiguous. Between the trimmed V and J ends, which lost 7 bases and 5 bases, there was a span of 14 bases. CDR3 length equals 13 residues. Germline V gene lookup returns CDR1 SNHLY and CDR2 FYNNEI. Written as DNA, the CDR3 is TGTGCCAGCAACCAAGTCTACCGGGAGACCCAGTACTTC. It encodes CASNQVYRETQYF.

V gene TRBV7-2 combines with J gene TRBJ2-2; 8 bases line up with TRBD2. The CDR3 extends over 16 amino acids. Germline assignment: CDR1 SGHTA and CDR2 FQGNSA. V was clipped by 6 bases and J by 7 bases; unmatched bases: 13. The CDR3 spells CASSLVGTSIRGELFF. In DNA form, the CDR3 reads TGTGCCAGCAGTCTAGTCGGGACTAGTATTCGCGGGGAGCTGTTTTTT.

This rearrangement joins TRBV4-1 to TRBJ1-5, with D maybe TRBD1 (5 bases). This CDR3 has 14 amino acids. The V gene's germline CDR1 is MGHRA and CDR2 YSYEKL. The V gene lost 6 bases and the J gene lost 3 bases, with 12 bases spanning the gap. CDR3 amino acids: CASSQTADNQPQHF. The CDR3 DNA reads as TGCGCCAGCAGTCAGACAGCCGACAATCAGCCCCAGCATTTT.

The CDR3 here is CASISGNQPQHF. DNA for the CDR3: TGTGCCAGCATATCGGGCAATCAGCCCCAGCATTTT. This chain connects TRBV6-1 to TRBJ1-5, with D uncertain. The CDR3 consists of 12 residues. Trimming took 7 bases from V and 2 from J, leaving 6 bases between them. Germline CDR1 and CDR2: MNHNS and SASEGT.

This CDR3 is CASSSAGTDDSPLHF. CDR3 DNA: TGTGCCAGTAGTTCCGCCGGGACAGACGATTCACCCCTCCACTTT. V and J are TRBV19 and TRBJ1-6; TRBD1 agrees at 7 bases. J gave up 8 bases and V 5 bases, and 9 bases lay outside the gene matches. This CDR3 has 15 amino acids. Germline values: CDR1 LNHDA, CDR2 SQIVND (reference sequence).

The rearrangement joins TRBV19 to TRBJ2-7; no clear D. The germline V gene encodes CDR1 LNHDA and CDR2 SQIVND (reference sequence). The V and J ends lost 0 bases and 2 bases respectively, with 14 bases between them. The CDR3 has 16 residues. CDR3 loop: CASSIDWPAAAYEQYF. The DNA for the CDR3 is TGTGCCAGTAGTATAGATTGGCCGGCAGCTGCCTACGAGCAGTACTTC.

The V and J genes are TRBV4-1 and TRBJ1-1, with D possibly being TRBD1 (6 bases). Deletions cut 4 bases from V and 1 base from J, with 7 bases between. Germline-derived CDR1 and CDR2 are MGHRA and YSYEKL. The CDR3 extends over 13 amino acids. CDR3 region: CASSRQENTEAFF. In nucleotides, the CDR3 is TGCGCCAGCAGCCGACAGGAGAACACTGAAGCTTTCTTT.

V is TRBV6-1 and J is TRBJ1-2; D is undetermined. CDR1 is MNHNS, CDR2 SASEGT, per germline. The CDR3 sequence is 14 residues long. V gave up 2 bases and J gave up 4 bases, with 11 bases separating them. CDR3 sequence (DNA): TGTGCCAGCAGTGAATTAACGAATAGCTATGGCTACACCTTC. The encoded protein is CASSELTNSYGYTF.

The chain couples TRBV7-2 to TRBJ1-6; 7 bases match TRBD1. Germline-derived CDR1 and CDR2 are SGHTA and FQGNSA. This CDR3 spans 12 amino acids. The ends lost 4 bases at V and 10 bases at J; junction bases unmatched: 1. CDR3 sequence reads: CASSSGGSPLHF. The CDR3 bases are TGTGCCAGCAGCTCAGGGGGATCACCCCTCCACTTT.

This clone occurred a few times. The chain recombines TRBV4-2 with TRBJ1-1; possibly TRBD1 for D (6 bases). The CDR3 is 14 amino acids. CDR1 is LGHNA and CDR2 is YNFKEQ in the germline V gene. With 4 bases removed from V and 8 bases from J, the gap between germline ends came to 17 bases. CDR3 in amino acids: CASSPPSGGQEAFF. In DNA form, the CDR3 reads TGTGCCAGCAGCCCCCCCTCGGGGGGCCAGGAAGCTTTCTTT.

The J gene is TRBJ2-7, the V gene TRBV23-1; the D gene is possibly TRBD1 (6 bases). Being an ORF, TRBV23-1 has a function that is uncertain. The germline V and J ends were trimmed by 5 bases and 7 bases, with 15 bases remaining between them. The CDR3 contains 13 residues. CDR3 DNA: TGCGCCAGCAGTGGGCCGCGAGGGGGAGAGCAGTACGTC. It codes for CASSGPRGGEQYV.

This rearrangement joins TRBV12-5 to TRBJ2-7; unclear D gene. The length of the CDR3 is 14 residues. The germline CDR1 and CDR2 sequences are LGHNT and FRNRAP. Trimming removed 3 bases at V and 9 bases at J, with 18 bases between. The CDR3 nucleotides are TGTGCTAGTGGTTTCCCCGATCTGTCATTTAGGCAGTACGTC. It yields the protein CASGFPDLSFRQYV.

This chain links TRBV5-6 with TRBJ1-2; D possibly corresponds to TRBD1 (6 bases). Trimming removed 4 bases from V and 3 bases from J, with 22 bases in between. Germline assignment: CDR1 SGHDT and CDR2 YYEEEE. There are 17 residues in the CDR3. In DNA form, the CDR3 reads TGTGCCAGCAGCCCAACTCCTTGGGGGGCGCCGGACTATGGCTACACCTTC. The encoded protein is CASSPTPWGAPDYGYTF.

The chain employs TRBV4-3 and TRBJ1-3; perhaps TRBD1 as D (6 bases). The V gene lost 1 base and the J gene lost 2 bases, with 6 bases spanning the gap. Per germline, CDR1 LGHNA and CDR2 YSLEER. The CDR3 is 14 amino acids. The CDR3 DNA sequence: TGCGCCAGCAGCCAAGGGACAGCTGGAAACACCATATATTTT. Translated, it gives CASSQGTAGNTIYF.

The chain employs TRBV19 and TRBJ1-3; D not certain. The germline CDR1 and CDR2 sequences are LNHDA and SQIVND (reference sequence). V lost 9 bases to trimming and J lost 0 bases, with 21 bases between them. CDR3 length: 17 residues. CDR3: CASRIQGGGSSGNTIYF. CDR3 nucleotides: TGTGCCAGCCGTATACAAGGAGGAGGCTCCTCTGGAAACACCATATATTTT.